The rows below give T cell receptor beta chains drawn from one sample of a study of blood T cell repertoires in COVID-19. The repertoire was sequenced with immunoSEQ multiplex PCR; TCRdb's copy has only in-frame clones and lacks some. The repertoire holds some 200,000 clones, approximately 81% seen once, with around 15% in the top ten. What was sequenced was peripheral blood. The receptors come from a woman between 65 and 79 years old with COVID-19, enrolled during active disease. CDR3s include the opening cysteine and the closing phenylalanine or tryptophan. A D gene is named only where the DNA matches it firmly. The size of a clone is reported for some rows only, either as once, few or many, or as a class for expanded clones.

d_call: TRBD1; j_call: TRBJ1-6; v_call: TRBV19; clone_size: -; cdr3_nt: TGTGCCAGTAGTCCGTTACCGGGACAGATAGACTCACCCCTCCACTTT; cdr3_aa: CASSPLPGQIDSPLHF
d_call: TRBD2; j_call: TRBJ2-1; v_call: TRBV27; clone_size: -; cdr3_nt: TGTGCCAGCACCCCCCTAGCGGGATCGGTAGGAGAGCAGTTCTTC; cdr3_aa: CASTPLAGSVGEQFF
d_call: -; j_call: TRBJ1-1; v_call: TRBV27; clone_size: -; cdr3_nt: TGTGCCAGCAGTCACGCGCGAGGGAACCTTGAAGCTTTCTTT; cdr3_aa: CASSHARGNLEAFF
d_call: -; j_call: TRBJ2-5; v_call: TRBV5-1; clone_size: -; cdr3_nt: TGCGCCAGCAAAGAGACAGGTCAAGAGACCCAGTACTTC; cdr3_aa: CASKETGQETQYF
d_call: TRBD2; j_call: TRBJ2-7; v_call: TRBV27; clone_size: -; cdr3_nt: TGTGCCAGCAGTTTTAGGCTAGCGGAGCTCTACGAGCAGTACTTC; cdr3_aa: CASSFRLAELYEQYF
d_call: TRBD2; j_call: TRBJ2-2; v_call: TRBV7-6; clone_size: -; cdr3_nt: TGTGCCAGCAGACCCACTAGCGGGGTAACCGGGGAGCTGTTTTTT; cdr3_aa: CASRPTSGVTGELFF
d_call: -; j_call: TRBJ1-5; v_call: TRBV28; clone_size: -; cdr3_nt: TGTGCCAGCAGTCTCACGGGGGTTCAGCCCCAGCATTTT; cdr3_aa: CASSLTGVQPQHF
d_call: TRBD1; j_call: TRBJ1-3; v_call: TRBV6-1; clone_size: -; cdr3_nt: TGTGCCAGCAGTGGAAGGGGACAGAGTCCTGGAAACACCATATATTTT; cdr3_aa: CASSGRGQSPGNTIYF
d_call: -; j_call: TRBJ2-7; v_call: TRBV18; clone_size: -; cdr3_nt: TGTGCCAGCTCACCAGAGGGGGGGTTATACGAGCAGTACTTC; cdr3_aa: CASSPEGGLYEQYF
d_call: -; j_call: TRBJ1-1; v_call: TRBV5-1; clone_size: once; cdr3_nt: TGCGCCAGCAGGGAGACAGGCCACACTGAAGCTTTCTTT; cdr3_aa: CASRETGHTEAFF